Shown below are 4 T cell receptor beta chains from a single sample sequenced in a study of blood T cell repertoires in COVID-19. Sequencing was performed with immunoSEQ multiplex PCR; in TCRdb, only in-frame clones are kept and a portion is missing. Altogether about 74,000 clones are present, roughly 79% being singletons, with the ten largest covering under 25%. The sample was peripheral blood. Receptors were obtained from a man in his 70s with acute or convalescent COVID-19.

This chain links TRBV27 with TRBJ2-3; D gene uncertain. The germline CDR1 and CDR2 sequences are MNHEY and SMNVEV (reference sequence). The V gene lost 4 bases and the J gene lost 3 bases, with 8 bases spanning the gap. The CDR3 loop spans 13 amino acids. The CDR3 DNA reads TGTGCCAGCAGTTATACATGGACAGATACGCAGTATTTT. Protein product: CASSYTWTDTQYF.

The CDR3: CASSLEQGYEQYF. The CDR3 DNA sequence: TGTGCCAGCAGCTTAGAACAGGGTTACGAGCAGTACTTC. J is TRBJ2-7 and V is TRBV7-2, with a tentative D call TRBD1 (6 bases). The V and J ends lost 1 base and 4 bases respectively, with 8 bases between them. Germline V gives CDR1 SGHTA, CDR2 FQGNSA. CDR3 length equals 13 residues.

The gene calls are TRBV7-2 and TRBJ2-7; a possible D gene is TRBD2 (6 bases). The CDR3 loop spans 14 amino acids. Trimming stripped 7 bases from V and 1 base from J, with 14 bases between. Germline-derived CDR1 and CDR2 are SGHTA and FQGNSA. In nucleotides, the CDR3 is TGTGCCAGCACGGCGCAGGCGGGGTCCTACGAGCAGTACTTC. Translated, it gives CASTAQAGSYEQYF. The whole variable domain, filled in from reference TRBV7-2 and TRBJ2-7, reads GAGVSQSPSNKVTEKGKDVELRCDPISGHTALYWYRQSLGQGLEFLIYFQGNSAPDKSGLPSDRFSAERTGGSVSTLTIQRTQQEDSAVYLCASTAQAGSYEQYFGPGTRLTVT.

This chain uses TRBV4-1 with TRBJ1-6; a weak D match, TRBD1 (5 bases). CDR3 length: 16 residues. V lost 0 bases and J lost 9, with 15 bases in between. Per germline, CDR1 MGHRA and CDR2 YSYEKL. The CDR3 DNA reads TGCGCCAGCAGCCAAGATCAAGGGGCGAGGCTTTCACCCCTCCACTTT. Translated: CASSQDQGARLSPLHF.